The 7 T cell receptor beta chains below come from one sample, sequenced in a study of T cell changes during pregnancy in multiple sclerosis. Libraries were prepared by immunoSEQ multiplex PCR; TCRdb keeps only in-frame clonotypes and omits some of them. The sample lists some 77,000 clones, over 75% seen once, with under 2.5% in the top ten. The sample was peripheral blood, taken before pregnancy. These receptors were taken from a female donor with multiple sclerosis, enrolled in a pregnancy study.

The chain links TRBV7-2 to TRBJ1-1, with D unresolved. The germline gives CDR1 SGHTA, CDR2 FQGNSA. The V end was cut by 1 base, the J end by 0 bases, with 9 bases between. The CDR3 is 15 amino acids. This CDR3 reads CASSLDYTLNTEAFF. The CDR3 DNA reads TGTGCCAGCAGCTTAGACTATACTCTGAACACTGAAGCTTTCTTT.

J is TRBJ2-3 and V is TRBV27, with TRBD1 identical over 9 bases. V shed 5 bases, J shed 3 bases, and the junction held 15 bases outside the gene matches. The CDR3 runs to 18 residues. Germline lookup yields CDR1 MNHEY and CDR2 SMNVEV (reference sequence). The CDR3 loop reads CASSMGQGRYYLTDTQYF. DNA for the CDR3: TGTGCCAGCAGTATGGGACAGGGCCGATACTACTTGACAGATACGCAGTATTTT.

This chain uses TRBV15 with TRBJ1-3; D is unresolved. This CDR3 is 18 amino acids long. Germline CDR1 LNHNV, CDR2 YYDKDF (reference sequence). The V end was cut by 5 bases, the J end by 6 bases, with 26 bases between. The CDR3 loop reads CATSAPREAHRGTNTIYF. Here the CDR3 DNA reads TGTGCCACCAGCGCCCCCCGGGAGGCGCACCGAGGTACAAACACCATATATTTT.

This sequence joins TRBV27 and TRBJ2-7; 7 bases map to TRBD1. The CDR3 contains 16 residues. Germline V gives CDR1 MNHEY, CDR2 SMNVEV (reference sequence). V lost 4 bases to trimming and J lost 5 bases; unmatched junction nucleotides: 14. CDR3 region: CASSSSPGTDFHEQYF. The CDR3 nucleotides read TGTGCCAGCAGTTCTTCCCCCGGGACAGATTTCCACGAGCAGTACTTC.

The chain has TRBV9 and TRBJ2-5; tentative D call: TRBD2 (6 bases). The CDR3 covers 14 residues. Trimming left V 4 bases short and J 2 bases short, with 12 bases between. Looked up from germline, CDR1 is SGDLS and CDR2 is YYNGEE. The CDR3, as DNA: TGTGCCAGCAGCCTTAGCGGTGATCAAGAGACCCAGTACTTC. Translated, it gives CASSLSGDQETQYF.

The rearrangement links TRBV5-6 to TRBJ1-1, with a tentative D call TRBD1 (5 bases). V was clipped by 9 bases and J by 5 bases, with 29 bases between them. Per the germline V gene, CDR1 is SGHDT and CDR2 is YYEEEE. CDR3 size: 17 residues. CDR3 residues: CATKGSTDRIRGTEAFF. The DNA for the CDR3 is TGTGCCACTAAGGGATCGACAGACCGAATCCGGGGGACTGAAGCTTTCTTT.

The V and J genes are TRBV6-6 and TRBJ2-2; tentative D call: TRBD1 (5 bases). This CDR3 has 15 amino acids. Germline CDR1 reads MNHNY; CDR2 reads SVGAGI (reference sequence). V was cut by 6 bases and J by 4 bases, with 15 bases left in between. The CDR3 sequence: CASSHATGLTGELFF. The CDR3 bases are TGTGCCAGCAGCCACGCAACAGGTCTCACCGGGGAGCTGTTTTTT.